This T cell receptor (beta chain) was observed in a study of shared clonotypes between healthy human individuals. Overall study context: Donors consisted of two women and a few men between 18 and 49.

This clone was picked up many times. Germline-derived CDR1 and CDR2 are LNHNV and YYDKDF (reference sequence). The ends were cut back, 5 bases at V and 4 bases at J, with 12 bases in the middle. This CDR3 contains 15 residues. Every immunoSEQ plate was one replicate of a subset's evenly spread DNA. Ten immunoSEQ deep assay plates served to sequence unsorted PBMC DNA. Authors' methods: Quality scores were absent from the junction-only immunoSEQ sequences, so filtering differed. Method: immunoSEQ multiplex PCR; TCRdb's copy keeps in-frame clones and lacks some. V, J and clone size are those of that table, while D and trimming were read from the DNA. This repertoire shows nearly 500,000 clones, 76% found once; its top ten account for 10% to 15%.

The sequenced sample consisted of PBMCs. This TCR derives from a woman between 40 and 50 years old in good health. Some clones in this sample may be carry-over from other donors' samples. The J gene is TRBJ2-6, the V gene TRBV15, with unresolved D. The CDR3 reads CATSPRSAGANVLTF. For the CDR3, the DNA is TGTGCCACCAGCCCCCGGTCCGCCGGGGCCAACGTCCTGACTTTC.